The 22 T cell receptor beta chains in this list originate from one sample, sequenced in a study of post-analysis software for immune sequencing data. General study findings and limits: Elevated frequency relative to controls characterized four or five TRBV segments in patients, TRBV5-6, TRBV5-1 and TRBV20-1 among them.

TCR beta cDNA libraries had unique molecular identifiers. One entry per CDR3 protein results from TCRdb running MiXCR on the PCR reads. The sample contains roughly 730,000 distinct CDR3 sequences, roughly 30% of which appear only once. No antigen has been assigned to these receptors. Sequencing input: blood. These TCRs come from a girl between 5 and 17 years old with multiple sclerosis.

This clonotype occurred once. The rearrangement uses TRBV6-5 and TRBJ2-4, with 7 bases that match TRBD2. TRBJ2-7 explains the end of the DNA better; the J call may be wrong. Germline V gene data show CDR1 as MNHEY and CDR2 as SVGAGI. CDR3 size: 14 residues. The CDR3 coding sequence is TGTGCCAGCCGTGGGGGGGATGCGAGGGACGAGCAGTACTTC. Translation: CASRGGDARDEQYF.

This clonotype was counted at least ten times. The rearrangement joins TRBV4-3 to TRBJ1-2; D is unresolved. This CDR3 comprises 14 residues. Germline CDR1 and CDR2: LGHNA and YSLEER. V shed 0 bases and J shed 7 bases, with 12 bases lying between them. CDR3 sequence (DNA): TGCGCCAGCAGCCAAGACTTGGAGGGTGGTGGCTACACCTTC. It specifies CASSQDLEGGGYTF.

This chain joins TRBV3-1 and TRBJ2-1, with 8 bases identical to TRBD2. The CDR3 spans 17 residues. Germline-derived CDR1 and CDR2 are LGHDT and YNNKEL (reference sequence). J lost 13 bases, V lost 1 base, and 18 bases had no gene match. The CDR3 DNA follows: TGTGCCAGCAGCCAAGTCCTAAGCGGGAGCGCACGGGAGACCCAGTTCTTC. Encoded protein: CASSQVLSGSARETQFF.

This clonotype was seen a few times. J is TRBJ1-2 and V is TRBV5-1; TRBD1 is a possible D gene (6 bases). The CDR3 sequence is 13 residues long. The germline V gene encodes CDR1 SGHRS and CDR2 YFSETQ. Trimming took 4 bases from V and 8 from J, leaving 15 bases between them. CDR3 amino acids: CASSPRGDGGYTF. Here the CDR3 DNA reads TGCGCCAGCAGCCCCAGGGGAGACGGCGGCTACACCTTC.

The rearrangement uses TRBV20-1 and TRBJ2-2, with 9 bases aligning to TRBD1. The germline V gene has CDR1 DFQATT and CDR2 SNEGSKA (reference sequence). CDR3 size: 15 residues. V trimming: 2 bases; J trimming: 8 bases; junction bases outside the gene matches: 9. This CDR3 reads CSARTGQGGLGELFF. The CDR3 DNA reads TGCAGTGCTAGAACGGGACAGGGAGGACTTGGGGAGCTGTTTTTT.

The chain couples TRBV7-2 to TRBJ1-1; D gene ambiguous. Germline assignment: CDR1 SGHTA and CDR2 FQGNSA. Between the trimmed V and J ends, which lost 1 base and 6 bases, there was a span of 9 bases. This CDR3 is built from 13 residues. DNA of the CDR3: TGTGCCAGCAGCTTAGGGTTTGGGGCTGAAGCTTTCTTT. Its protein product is CASSLGFGAEAFF.

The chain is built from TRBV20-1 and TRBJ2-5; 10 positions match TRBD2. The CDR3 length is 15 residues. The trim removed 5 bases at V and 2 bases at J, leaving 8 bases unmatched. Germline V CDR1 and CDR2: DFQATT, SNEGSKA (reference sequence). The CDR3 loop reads CSAVSGLAQQETQYF. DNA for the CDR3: TGCAGTGCTGTATCGGGACTAGCGCAACAAGAGACCCAGTACTTC.

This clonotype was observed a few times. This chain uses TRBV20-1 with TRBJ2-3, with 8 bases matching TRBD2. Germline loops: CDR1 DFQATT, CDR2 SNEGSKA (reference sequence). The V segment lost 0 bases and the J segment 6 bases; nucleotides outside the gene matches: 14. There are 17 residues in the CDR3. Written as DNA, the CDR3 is TGCAGTGCTAGAGATCCGGTAGCGGGACCCTCTGGGGATACGCAGTATTTT. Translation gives CSARDPVAGPSGDTQYF.

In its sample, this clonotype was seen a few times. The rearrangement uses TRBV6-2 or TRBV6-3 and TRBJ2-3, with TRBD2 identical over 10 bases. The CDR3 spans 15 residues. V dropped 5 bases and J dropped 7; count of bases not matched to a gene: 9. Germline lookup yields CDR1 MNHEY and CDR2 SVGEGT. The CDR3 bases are TGTGCCAGCAGTCCTACTAGCGGGAAGTACCATACGCAGTATTTT. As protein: CASSPTSGKYHTQYF.

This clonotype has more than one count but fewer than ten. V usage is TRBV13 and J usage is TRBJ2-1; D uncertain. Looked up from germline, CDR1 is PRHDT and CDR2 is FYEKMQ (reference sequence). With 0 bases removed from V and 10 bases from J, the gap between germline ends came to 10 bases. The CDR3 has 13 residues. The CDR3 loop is CASSLGFGAEQFF. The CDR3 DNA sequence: TGTGCCAGCAGCTTAGGGTTCGGCGCCGAGCAGTTCTTC.

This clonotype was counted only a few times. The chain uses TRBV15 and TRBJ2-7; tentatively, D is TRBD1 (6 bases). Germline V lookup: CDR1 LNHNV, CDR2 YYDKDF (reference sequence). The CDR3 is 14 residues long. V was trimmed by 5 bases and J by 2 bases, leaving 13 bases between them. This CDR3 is CATSHRDGPYEQYF. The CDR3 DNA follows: TGTGCCACCAGCCACAGGGACGGACCCTACGAGCAGTACTTC.

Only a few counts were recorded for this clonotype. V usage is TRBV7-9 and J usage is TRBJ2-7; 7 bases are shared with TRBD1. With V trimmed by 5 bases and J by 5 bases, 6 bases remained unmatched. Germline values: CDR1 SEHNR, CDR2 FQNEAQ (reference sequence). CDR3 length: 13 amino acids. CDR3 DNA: TGTGCCAGCAGCCTAATAACAGGGGACGAGCAGTACTTC. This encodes CASSLITGDEQYF.

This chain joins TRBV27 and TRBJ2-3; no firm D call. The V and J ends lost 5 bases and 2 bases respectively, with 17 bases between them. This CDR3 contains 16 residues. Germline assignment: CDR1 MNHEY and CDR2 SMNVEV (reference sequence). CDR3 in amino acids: CASSLRAIPYTDTQYF. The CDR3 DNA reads TGTGCCAGCAGTCTCCGTGCGATCCCATACACAGATACGCAGTATTTT.

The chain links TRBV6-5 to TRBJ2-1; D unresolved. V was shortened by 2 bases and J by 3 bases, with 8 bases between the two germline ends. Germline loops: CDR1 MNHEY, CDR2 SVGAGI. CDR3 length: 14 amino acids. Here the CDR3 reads CASSYNNIYNEQFF. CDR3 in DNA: TGTGCCAGCAGTTACAATAACATCTACAATGAGCAGTTCTTC.

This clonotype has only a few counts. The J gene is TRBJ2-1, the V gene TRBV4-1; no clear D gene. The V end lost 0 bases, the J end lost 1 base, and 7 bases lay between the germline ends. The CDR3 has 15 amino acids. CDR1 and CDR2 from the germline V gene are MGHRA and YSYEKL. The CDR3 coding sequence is TGCGCCAGCAGCCAAGACGGAACTTCCTACAATGAGCAGTTCTTC. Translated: CASSQDGTSYNEQFF.

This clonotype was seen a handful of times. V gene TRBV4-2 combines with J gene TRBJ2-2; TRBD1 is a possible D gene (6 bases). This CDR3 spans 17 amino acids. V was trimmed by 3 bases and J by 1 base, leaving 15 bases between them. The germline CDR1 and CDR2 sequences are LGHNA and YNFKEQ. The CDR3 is CASSQFLGQLNTGELFF. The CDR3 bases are TGTGCCAGCAGCCAGTTTCTTGGACAGTTGAACACCGGGGAGCTGTTTTTT.

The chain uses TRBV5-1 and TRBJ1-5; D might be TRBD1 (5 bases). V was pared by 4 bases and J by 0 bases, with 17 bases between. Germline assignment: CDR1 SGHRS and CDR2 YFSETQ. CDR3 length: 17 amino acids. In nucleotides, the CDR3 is TGCGCCAGCAGCCACCCGGGGCAGGACCTTAGCAATCAGCCCCAGCATTTT. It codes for CASSHPGQDLSNQPQHF.

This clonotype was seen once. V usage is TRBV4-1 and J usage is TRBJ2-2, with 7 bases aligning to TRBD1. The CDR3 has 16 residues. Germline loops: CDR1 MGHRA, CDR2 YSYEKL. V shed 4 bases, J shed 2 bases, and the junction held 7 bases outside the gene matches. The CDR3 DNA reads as TGCGCCAGCAGCCCTCTCCGGGACAGAAACACCGGGGAGCTGTTTTTT. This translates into CASSPLRDRNTGELFF.

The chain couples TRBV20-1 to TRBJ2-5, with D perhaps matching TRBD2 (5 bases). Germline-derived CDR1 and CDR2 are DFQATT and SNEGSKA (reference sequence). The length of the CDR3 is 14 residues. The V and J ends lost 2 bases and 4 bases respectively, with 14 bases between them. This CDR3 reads CSARRHPGGETQYF. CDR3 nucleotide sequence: TGCAGTGCTAGACGGCACCCCGGAGGAGAGACCCAGTACTTC.

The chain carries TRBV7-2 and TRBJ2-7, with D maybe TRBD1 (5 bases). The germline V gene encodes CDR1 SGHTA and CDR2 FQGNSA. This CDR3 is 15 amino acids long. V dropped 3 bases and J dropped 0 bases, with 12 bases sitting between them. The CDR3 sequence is CASSLGRRPSYEQYF. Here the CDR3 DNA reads TGTGCCAGCAGCTTGGGGCGGCGCCCCTCCTACGAGCAGTACTTC.

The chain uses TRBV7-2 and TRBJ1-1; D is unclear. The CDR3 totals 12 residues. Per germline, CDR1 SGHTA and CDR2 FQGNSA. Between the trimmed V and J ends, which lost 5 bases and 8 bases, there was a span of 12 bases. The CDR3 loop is CASSPDLPEAFF. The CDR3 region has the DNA TGTGCCAGCAGCCCCGACCTTCCCGAAGCTTTCTTT.

As DNA, the CDR3 is TGCAGCGTGCGGCAGGGGCGCTCCCACACCGGGGAGCTGTTTTTT. Residues: CSVRQGRSHTGELFF. The rearrangement joins TRBV29-1 to TRBJ2-2; D perhaps matches TRBD1 (6 bases). The length of the CDR3 is 15 residues. The germline V gene encodes CDR1 SQVTM and CDR2 ANQGSEA. V was pared by 6 bases and J by 3 bases, with 17 bases between.